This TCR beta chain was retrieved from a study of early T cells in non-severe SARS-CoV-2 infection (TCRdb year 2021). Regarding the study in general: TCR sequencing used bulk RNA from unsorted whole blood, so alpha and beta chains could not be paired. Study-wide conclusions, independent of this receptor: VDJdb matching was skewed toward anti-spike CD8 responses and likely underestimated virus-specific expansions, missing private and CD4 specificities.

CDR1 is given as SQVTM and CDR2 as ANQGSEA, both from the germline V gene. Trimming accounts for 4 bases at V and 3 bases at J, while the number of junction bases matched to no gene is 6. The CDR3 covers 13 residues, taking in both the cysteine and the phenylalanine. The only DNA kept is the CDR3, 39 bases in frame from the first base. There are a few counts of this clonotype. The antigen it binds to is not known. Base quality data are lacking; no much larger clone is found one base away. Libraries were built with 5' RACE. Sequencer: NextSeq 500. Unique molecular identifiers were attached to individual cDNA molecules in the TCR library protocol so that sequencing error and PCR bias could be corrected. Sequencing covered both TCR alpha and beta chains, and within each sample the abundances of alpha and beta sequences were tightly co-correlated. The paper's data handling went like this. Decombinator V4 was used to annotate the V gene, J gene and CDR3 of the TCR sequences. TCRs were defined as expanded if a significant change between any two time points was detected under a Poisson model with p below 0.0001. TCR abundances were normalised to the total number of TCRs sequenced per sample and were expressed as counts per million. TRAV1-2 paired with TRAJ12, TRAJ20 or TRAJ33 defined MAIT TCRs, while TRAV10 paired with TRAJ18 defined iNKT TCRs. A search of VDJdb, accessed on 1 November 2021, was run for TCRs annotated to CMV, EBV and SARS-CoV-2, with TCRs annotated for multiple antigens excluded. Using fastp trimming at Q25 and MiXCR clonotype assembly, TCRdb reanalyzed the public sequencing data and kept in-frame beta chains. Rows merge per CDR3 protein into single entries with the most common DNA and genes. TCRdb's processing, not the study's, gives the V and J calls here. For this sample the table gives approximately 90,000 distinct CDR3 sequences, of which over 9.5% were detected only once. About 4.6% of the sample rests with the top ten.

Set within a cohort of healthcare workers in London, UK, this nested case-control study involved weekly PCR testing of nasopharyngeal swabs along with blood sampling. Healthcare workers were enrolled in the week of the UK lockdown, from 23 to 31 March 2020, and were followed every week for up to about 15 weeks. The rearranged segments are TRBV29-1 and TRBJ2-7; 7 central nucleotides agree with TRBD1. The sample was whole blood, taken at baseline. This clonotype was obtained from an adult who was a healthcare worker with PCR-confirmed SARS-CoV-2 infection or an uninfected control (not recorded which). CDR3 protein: CSVVDRVSYEQYF. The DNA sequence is TGCAGCGTTGTCGACAGGGTGAGCTACGAGCAGTACTTC.